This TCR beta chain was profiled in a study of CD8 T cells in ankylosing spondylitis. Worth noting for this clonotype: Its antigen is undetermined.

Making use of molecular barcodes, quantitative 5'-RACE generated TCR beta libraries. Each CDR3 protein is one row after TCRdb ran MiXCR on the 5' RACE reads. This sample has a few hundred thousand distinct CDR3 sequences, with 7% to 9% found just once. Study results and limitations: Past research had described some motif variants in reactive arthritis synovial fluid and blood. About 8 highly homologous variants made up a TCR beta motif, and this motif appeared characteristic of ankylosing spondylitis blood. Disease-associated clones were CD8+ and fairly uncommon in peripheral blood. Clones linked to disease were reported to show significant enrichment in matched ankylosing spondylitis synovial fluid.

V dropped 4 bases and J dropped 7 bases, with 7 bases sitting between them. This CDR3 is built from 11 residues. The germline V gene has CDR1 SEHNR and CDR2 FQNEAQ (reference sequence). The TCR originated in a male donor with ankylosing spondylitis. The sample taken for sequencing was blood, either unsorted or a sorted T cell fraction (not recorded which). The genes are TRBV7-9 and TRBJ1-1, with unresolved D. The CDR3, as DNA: TGTGCCAGCAGCTATCACCTTGAAGCTTTCTTT. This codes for CASSYHLEAFF.